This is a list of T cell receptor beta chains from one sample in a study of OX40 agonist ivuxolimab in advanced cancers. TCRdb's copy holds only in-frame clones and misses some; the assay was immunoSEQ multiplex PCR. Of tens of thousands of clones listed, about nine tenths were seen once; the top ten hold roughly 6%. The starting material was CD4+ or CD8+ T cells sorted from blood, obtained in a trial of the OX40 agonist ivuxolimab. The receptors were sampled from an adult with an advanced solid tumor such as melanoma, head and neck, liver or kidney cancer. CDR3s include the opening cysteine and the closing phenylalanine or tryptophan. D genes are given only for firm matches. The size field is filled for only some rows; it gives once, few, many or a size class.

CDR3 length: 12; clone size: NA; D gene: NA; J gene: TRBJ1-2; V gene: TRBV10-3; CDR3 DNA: TGTGCCATCAGTGAGAGAGTCCATGGCTACACCTTC; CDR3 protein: CAISERVHGYTF
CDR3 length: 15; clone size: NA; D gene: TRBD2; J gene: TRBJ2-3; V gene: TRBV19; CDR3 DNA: TGTGCCAGCCGACTAGCGGGAGGGCCTGGAGATACGCAGTATTTT; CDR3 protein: CASRLAGGPGDTQYF
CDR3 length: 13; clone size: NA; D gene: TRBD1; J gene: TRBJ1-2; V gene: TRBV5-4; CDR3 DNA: TGTGCCAGCAGCTTTACAGGGGGGTATGGCTACACCTTC; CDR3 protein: CASSFTGGYGYTF
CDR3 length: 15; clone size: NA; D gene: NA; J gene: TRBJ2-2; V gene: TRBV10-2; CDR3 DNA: TGCGCCAGCAGCCACGGGACACAGAACACCGGGGAGCTGTTTTTT; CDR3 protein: CASSHGTQNTGELFF
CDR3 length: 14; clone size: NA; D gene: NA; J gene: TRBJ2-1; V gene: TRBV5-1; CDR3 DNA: TGCGCCAGCAGCTTGGGGTCCTCTCTCAATGAGCAGTTCTTC; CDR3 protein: CASSLGSSLNEQFF
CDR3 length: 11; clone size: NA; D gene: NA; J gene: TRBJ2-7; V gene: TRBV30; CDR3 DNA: TGTGCCTGGGACGGAGGGTACGAGCAGTACTTC; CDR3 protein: CAWDGGYEQYF
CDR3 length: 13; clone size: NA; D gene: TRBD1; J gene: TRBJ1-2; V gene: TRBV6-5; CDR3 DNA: TGTGCCATCATGTCAGGGGGCCAAGATGGCTACACCTTC; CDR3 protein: CAIMSGGQDGYTF
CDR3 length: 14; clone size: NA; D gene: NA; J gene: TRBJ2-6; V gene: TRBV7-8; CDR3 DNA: TGTGCCAGCAGCTTGGAGGCAGGGGCCAACGTCCTGACTTTC; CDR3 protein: CASSLEAGANVLTF
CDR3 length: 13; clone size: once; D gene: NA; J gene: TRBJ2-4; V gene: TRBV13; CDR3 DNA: TGTGCCAGCAGCCCCGGAGTATTGGCTTTGCAGTACTTC; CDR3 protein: CASSPGVLALQYF
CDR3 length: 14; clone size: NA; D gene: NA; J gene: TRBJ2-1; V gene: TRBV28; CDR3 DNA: TGTGCCAGCAGCTTAATCGGTGGAGACAATGAGCAGTTCTTC; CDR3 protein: CASSLIGGDNEQFF
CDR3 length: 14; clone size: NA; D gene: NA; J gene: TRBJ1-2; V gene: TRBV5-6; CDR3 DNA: TGTGCCAGCAGCCTGGGGGCAGGGAACTATGGCTACACCTTC; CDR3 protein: CASSLGAGNYGYTF
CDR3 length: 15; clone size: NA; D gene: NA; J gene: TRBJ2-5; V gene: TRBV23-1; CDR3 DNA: TGCGCCAGCAGTCAAACCGCCTTTAAGCAAGAGACCCAGTACTTC; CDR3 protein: CASSQTAFKQETQYF
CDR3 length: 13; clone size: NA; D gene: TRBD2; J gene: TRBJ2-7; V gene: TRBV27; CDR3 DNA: TGTGCCAGCAGCCTGGGAGGGCCCTACGAGCAGTACTTC; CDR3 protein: CASSLGGPYEQYF
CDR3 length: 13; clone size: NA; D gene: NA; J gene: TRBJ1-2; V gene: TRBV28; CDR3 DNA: TGTGCCAGCAGTTTATCGGCAGGGTATGGCTACACCTTC; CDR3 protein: CASSLSAGYGYTF
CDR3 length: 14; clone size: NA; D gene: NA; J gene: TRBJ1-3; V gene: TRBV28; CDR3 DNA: TGTGCCAGCAGTTCCATTTACTCTGGAAACACCATATATTTT; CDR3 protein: CASSSIYSGNTIYF
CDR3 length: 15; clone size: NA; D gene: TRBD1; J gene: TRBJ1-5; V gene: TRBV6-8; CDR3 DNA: TGTGCCAGCAGTTTCTGGGACAGTGGAGATCAGCCCCAGCATTTT; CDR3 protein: CASSFWDSGDQPQHF
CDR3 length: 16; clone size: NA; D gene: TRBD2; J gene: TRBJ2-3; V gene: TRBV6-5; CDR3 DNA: TGTGCCAGCAGTTATGGGCAGGGATCTAGCGGATATACGCAGTATTTT; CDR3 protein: CASSYGQGSSGYTQYF
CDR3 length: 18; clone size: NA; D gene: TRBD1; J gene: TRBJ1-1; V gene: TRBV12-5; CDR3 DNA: TGTGCTAGTGGTTTGGCTTCCGGGACAGGGGCCGCGAACACTGAAGCTTTCTTT; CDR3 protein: CASGLASGTGAANTEAFF
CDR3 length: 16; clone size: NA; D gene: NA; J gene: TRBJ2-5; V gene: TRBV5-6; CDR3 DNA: TGTGCCAGCAGTTTTGCCGAGGTAGCGGCCCAAGAGACCCAGTACTTC; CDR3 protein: CASSFAEVAAQETQYF
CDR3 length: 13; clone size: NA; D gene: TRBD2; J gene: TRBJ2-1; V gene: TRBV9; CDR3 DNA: TGTGCCAGCAGCCCCGGGGGGTACAATGAGCAGTTCTTC; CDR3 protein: CASSPGGYNEQFF
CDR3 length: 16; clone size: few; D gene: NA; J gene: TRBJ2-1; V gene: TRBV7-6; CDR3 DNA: TGTGCCAGCAGCTTAGAATCGGGGTTTGAGTACAATGAGCAGTTCTTC; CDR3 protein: CASSLESGFEYNEQFF
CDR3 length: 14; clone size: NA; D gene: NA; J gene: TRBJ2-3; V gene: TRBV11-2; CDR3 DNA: TGTGCCAGCAGTCCGGGTCTCAGGGCAGATACGCAGTATTTT; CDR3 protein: CASSPGLRADTQYF
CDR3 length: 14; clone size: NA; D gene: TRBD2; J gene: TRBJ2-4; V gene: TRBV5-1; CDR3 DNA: TGCGCCAGCAGCTGGGGGACTAGCTTTGACATTCAGTACTTC; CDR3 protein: CASSWGTSFDIQYF
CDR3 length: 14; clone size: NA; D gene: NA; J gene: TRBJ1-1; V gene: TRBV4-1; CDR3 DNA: TGCGCCAGCAGCCTCACGGAGCTGAACACTGAAGCTTTCTTT; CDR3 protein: CASSLTELNTEAFF
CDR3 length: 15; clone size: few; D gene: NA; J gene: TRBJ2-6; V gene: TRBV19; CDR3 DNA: TGTGCCAGTAGTCCGGGGGTTGCTGGGGCCAACGTCCTGACTTTC; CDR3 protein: CASSPGVAGANVLTF
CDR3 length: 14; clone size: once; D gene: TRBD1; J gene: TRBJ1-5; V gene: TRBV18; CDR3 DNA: TGTGCCAACTTGGACAGGGGTTGCAATCAGCCCCAGCATTTT; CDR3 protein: CANLDRGCNQPQHF
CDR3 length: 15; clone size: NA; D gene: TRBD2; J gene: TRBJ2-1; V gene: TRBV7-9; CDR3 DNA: TGTGCCAGCAGCTCCACTAGCGGGAGGGTGCATGAGCAGTTCTTC; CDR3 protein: CASSSTSGRVHEQFF
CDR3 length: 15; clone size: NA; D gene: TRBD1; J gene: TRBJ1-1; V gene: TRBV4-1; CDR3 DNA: TGCGCCAGCAGCCAAGATTTCCGGACAGGGCCTGGCGCTTTCTTT; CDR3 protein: CASSQDFRTGPGAFF
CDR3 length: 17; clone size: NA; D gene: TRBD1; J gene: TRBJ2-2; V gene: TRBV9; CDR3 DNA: TGTGCCAGCAGCGAGCAGAGGGGACAGGTGAACACCGGGGAGCTGTTTTTT; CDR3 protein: CASSEQRGQVNTGELFF
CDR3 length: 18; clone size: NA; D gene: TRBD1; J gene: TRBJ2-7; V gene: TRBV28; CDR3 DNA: TGTGCCACCGACCTATCCGGGACAGAACCTCCTAACCTCGACGAGCAGTACTTC; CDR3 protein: CATDLSGTEPPNLDEQYF
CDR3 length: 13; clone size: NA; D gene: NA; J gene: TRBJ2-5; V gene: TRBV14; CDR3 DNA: TGTGCCAGCAGCCAAGGGGGGTCGGAGACCCAGTACTTC; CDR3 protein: CASSQGGSETQYF
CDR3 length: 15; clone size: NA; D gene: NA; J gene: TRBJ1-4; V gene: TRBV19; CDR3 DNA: TGTGCCAGTAGCCCTCCAGGGCGAGTAGATGAAAAACTGTTTTTT; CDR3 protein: CASSPPGRVDEKLFF
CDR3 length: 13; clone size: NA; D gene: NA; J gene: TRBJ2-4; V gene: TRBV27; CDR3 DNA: TGTGCCAGCAGTTTAGGCAGGAAAAACATTCAGTACTTC; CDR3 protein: CASSLGRKNIQYF
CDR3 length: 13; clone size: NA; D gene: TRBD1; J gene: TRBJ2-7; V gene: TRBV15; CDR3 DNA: TGTGCCACCAGCGGGGACAGCAGCTACGAGCAGTACTTC; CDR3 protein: CATSGDSSYEQYF
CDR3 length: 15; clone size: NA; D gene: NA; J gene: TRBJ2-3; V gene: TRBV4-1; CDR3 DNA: TGCGCCAGCAGTGACCGGGACGGTAGCACAGATACGCAGTATTTT; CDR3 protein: CASSDRDGSTDTQYF
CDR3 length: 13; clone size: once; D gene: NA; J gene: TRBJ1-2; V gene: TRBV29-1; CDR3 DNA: TGCAGCGTTAAACAGGAGGATAACTATGGCTACACCTTC; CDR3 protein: CSVKQEDNYGYTF
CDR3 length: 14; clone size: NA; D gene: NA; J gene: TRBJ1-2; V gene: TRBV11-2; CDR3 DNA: TGTGCCAGCAGCCCTTCGGGATCTAACTATGGCTACACCTTC; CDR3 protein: CASSPSGSNYGYTF
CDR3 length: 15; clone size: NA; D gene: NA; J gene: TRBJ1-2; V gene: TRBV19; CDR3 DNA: TGTGCCAGTAGTATAGGTCAGGATGAAGAATATGGCTACACCTTC; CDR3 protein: CASSIGQDEEYGYTF
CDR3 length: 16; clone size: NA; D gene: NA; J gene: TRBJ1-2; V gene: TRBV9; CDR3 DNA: TGTGCCAGCAGCGTAGCCCGGGACACCTTGGTGTATGGCTACACCTTC; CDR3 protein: CASSVARDTLVYGYTF
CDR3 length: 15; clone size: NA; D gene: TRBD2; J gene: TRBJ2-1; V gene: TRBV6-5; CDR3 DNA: TGTGCCAGCAGTGTGGGACTAGTAAGGTTGAATGAGCAGTTCTTC; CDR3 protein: CASSVGLVRLNEQFF
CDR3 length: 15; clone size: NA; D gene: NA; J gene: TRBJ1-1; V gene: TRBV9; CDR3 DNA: TGTGCCAGCAGCGTATCCGGGGGCAAGAACACTGAAGCTTTCTTT; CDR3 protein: CASSVSGGKNTEAFF
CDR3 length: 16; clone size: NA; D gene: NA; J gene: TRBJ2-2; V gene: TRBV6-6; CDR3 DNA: TGTGCCAGCAGACCCGTAGGGGGGGCCGACACCGGGGAGCTGTTTTTT; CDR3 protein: CASRPVGGADTGELFF
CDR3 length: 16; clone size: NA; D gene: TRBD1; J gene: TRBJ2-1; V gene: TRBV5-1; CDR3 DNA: TGCGCCAGCAGCTTCGGAACAGGGGGCCTCTACAATGAGCAGTTCTTC; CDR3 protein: CASSFGTGGLYNEQFF
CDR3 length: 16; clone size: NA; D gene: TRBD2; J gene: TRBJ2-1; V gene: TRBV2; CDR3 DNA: TGTGCCAGCAGCGGCGACCCGGGACTAGCGGGTAATGAGCAGTTCTTC; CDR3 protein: CASSGDPGLAGNEQFF
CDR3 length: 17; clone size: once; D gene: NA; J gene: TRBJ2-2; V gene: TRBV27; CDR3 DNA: TGTGCCAGCAGTACGGACCCCTTCAAGATGAACACCGGGGAGCTGTTTTTT; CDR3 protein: CASSTDPFKMNTGELFF
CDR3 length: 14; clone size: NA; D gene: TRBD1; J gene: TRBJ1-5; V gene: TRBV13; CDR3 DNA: TGTGCCAGCAGCTCCCGGACAGGGAATCAGCCCCAGCATTTT; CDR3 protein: CASSSRTGNQPQHF
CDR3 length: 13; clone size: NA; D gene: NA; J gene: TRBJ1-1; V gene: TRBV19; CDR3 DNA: TGTGCCAGTAGTATGGTCGGGGGCGGCGAAGCTTTCTTT; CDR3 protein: CASSMVGGGEAFF
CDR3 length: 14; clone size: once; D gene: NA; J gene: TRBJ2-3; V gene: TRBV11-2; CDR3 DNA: TGTGCCAGCAGCTTACTGGGGAACACAGATACGCAGTATTTT; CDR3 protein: CASSLLGNTDTQYF
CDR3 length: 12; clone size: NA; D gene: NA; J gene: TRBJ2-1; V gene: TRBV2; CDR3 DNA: TGTGCCAGCACCACGACCTGGGATGAGCAGTTCTTC; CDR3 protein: CASTTTWDEQFF
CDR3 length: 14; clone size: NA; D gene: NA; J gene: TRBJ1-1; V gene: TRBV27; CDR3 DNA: TGTGCCAGCAGCCTAATAGGCGAGCCGTTAGGAGCTTTCTTT; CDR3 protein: CASSLIGEPLGAFF